A selection of T cell receptor beta chains follows, all from one sample in a study of blood T cells in healthy people across ages. TCRdb called the 5' RACE reads again in MiXCR, with one record for every CDR3 protein. This sample yields some 850,000 distinct CDR3 sequences, of which about 26% are seen a single time; approximately 2.9% belongs to the top ten. These records were also assigned to another study, of T cells of mothers and their children.

The sample taken for sequencing was blood. The receptors originated from a boy between 5 and 17 years old in good health. The CDR3 runs from the conserved cysteine through the conserved F or W. Rows give clone size only sometimes, using once, few, many, or a class for an expanded clone.

TRBV7-3	-	TRBJ2-3	CASSLRRGGPDTQYF
TRBV7-9	few	TRBJ1-6	CASSLERSEASFKLALHF
TRBV10-3	many	TRBJ2-7	CAISEPTRGGGNEQYF
TRBV15	-	-	CATSRGATSGGETQYF
TRBV12-3/TRBV12-4	-	TRBJ2-5	CASSLVAGPRGETQYF
TRBV18	-	TRBJ1-3	CASSLAQNSGNTIYF
TRBV9	few	TRBJ1-1	CASSVGGIGTEAFF
TRBV5-1	few	TRBJ2-7	CASSLASGEGTYEQYF
TRBV6-6	-	TRBJ1-6	CASSRPGGQGYSPLHF
TRBV20-1	few	TRBJ2-1	CSAQEGGAYNEQFF
TRBV7-2	-	TRBJ2-1	CASSPSTGSSYNEQFF
TRBV28	-	TRBJ1-1	CASSPGREGAEAFF
TRBV20-1	-	TRBJ2-5	CSATTGGPQETQYF
TRBV7-3	-	TRBJ2-1	CASSLQGNARANEQFF
TRBV5-1	-	TRBJ2-7	CASRITGYEQYF
TRBV19	-	TRBJ1-1	CASSTHRNTEAFF
TRBV5-1	-	TRBJ2-7	CASSLEKGRQYF
TRBV4-1	-	TRBJ1-1	CASSQDSHDTEAFF
TRBV2	few	TRBJ2-5	CASRAGTSGVQETQYF
TRBV2	few	TRBJ2-6	CASSFRQGALSGANVLTF
TRBV12-3/TRBV12-4	few	TRBJ1-6	CASRRDRGSYNSPLHF
TRBV9	once	TRBJ2-7	CASSTGGNAYEQYF
TRBV7-3	many	TRBJ2-6	CASSLGGGGANVLTF
TRBV6-5	-	TRBJ1-6	CASSSGTVVYNSPLHF
TRBV11-2	-	TRBJ2-4	CASSLVFGRIGAKNIQYF
TRBV5-1	-	TRBJ2-1	CASSLVGSGRASYNEQFF
TRBV7-2	-	-	CASSLVGGYSYEQYF
TRBV12-3/TRBV12-4	few	TRBJ2-1	CASSLQEYPLNEQFF
TRBV7-2	-	TRBJ1-1	CASSLEGAYQDTEAFF
TRBV5-1	few	TRBJ2-1	CASSLIGSGGFYNEQFF
TRBV11-2	few	-	CASTPAGPYEQYF
TRBV4-2	-	TRBJ2-5	CASSPSTSGDQETQYF
TRBV20-1	few	TRBJ2-5	CSARPLLAGDKTQYF
TRBV9	-	TRBJ2-3	CASSVGQATQYF
TRBV28	few	TRBJ1-6	CASSFPGQLLYNSPLHF
TRBV12-3/TRBV12-4	-	TRBJ2-6	CASSSIWSGANVLTF
TRBV12-3/TRBV12-4	-	TRBJ2-6	CATGTGVNVLTF
TRBV10-2	-	TRBJ2-5	CASSETARETQYF
TRBV21-1	-	TRBJ2-7	CASSKRGQGKNYEQYF
TRBV29-1	-	TRBJ2-3	CSVVPGTFTDTQYF
TRBV7-9	-	TRBJ2-2	CASSLRFLSPGELFF
TRBV24-1	-	TRBJ2-3	CATSAAGGSTDTQYF
TRBV3-1	-	TRBJ2-5	CASSPRTSGAQETQYF
TRBV28	-	TRBJ2-3	CASRETGNTDTQYF
TRBV5-1	few	TRBJ2-1	CASSLRASGAYNEQFF
TRBV2	-	TRBJ1-2	CASSEVRGPIGYTF
TRBV20-1	-	TRBJ2-1	CSAAPGDRGLNEQFF
TRBV7-8	once	TRBJ2-5	CASSLEAGQGGETQYF
TRBV20-1	few	TRBJ2-1	CSVPKGGENYNEQFF
TRBV5-1	few	TRBJ2-1	CASSLVRGRSYNEQFF
TRBV11-2	-	TRBJ1-1	CASSRTGGDNTEAFF
TRBV12-3/TRBV12-4	-	TRBJ2-3	CASSFSGGGADTQYF
TRBV29-1	few	TRBJ1-2	CSVDSAGEIGYTF